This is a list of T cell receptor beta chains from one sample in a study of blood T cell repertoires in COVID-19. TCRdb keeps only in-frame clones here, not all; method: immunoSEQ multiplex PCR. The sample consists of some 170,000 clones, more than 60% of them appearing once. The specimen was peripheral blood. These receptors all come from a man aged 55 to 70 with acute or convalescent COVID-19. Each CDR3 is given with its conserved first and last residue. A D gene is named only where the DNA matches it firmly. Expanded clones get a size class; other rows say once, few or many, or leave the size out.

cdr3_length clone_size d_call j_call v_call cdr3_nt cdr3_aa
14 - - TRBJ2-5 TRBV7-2 TGTGCCAGCAGCTTAGGACTATTTGCGGAGACCCAGTACTTC CASSLGLFAETQYF
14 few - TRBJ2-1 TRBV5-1 TGCGCCAGCAGCTTGTGGGGGCGGAACAATGAGCAGTTCTTC CASSLWGRNNEQFF
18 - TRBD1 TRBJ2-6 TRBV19 TGTGCCAGTAGTACCGTGACAGGGATTAGCACTGGGGCCAACGTCCTGACTTTC CASSTVTGISTGANVLTF
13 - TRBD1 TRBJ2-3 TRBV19 TGTGCCAGTAGCAACAGGGGATCGGATACGCAGTATTTT CASSNRGSDTQYF
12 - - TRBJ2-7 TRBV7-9 TGTGCCAGCAGCTTACCCCGTTACGAGCAGTACTTC CASSLPRYEQYF
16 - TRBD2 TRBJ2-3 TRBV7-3 TGTGCCAGCAGCTTACGGGCGCAGCGGGGGGAAGATACGCAGTATTTT CASSLRAQRGEDTQYF
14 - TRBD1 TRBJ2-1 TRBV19 TGTGCCAGTAAACAGGGGGCGGACTTCAATGAGCAGTTCTTC CASKQGADFNEQFF
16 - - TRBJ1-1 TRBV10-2 TGCGCCAGCTGGGATACTGGGGGGGGTACTGGCGCTGAAGCTTTCTTT CASWDTGGGTGAEAFF
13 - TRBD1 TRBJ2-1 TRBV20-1 TGCAGTGCTAGTCTCGGACAGGTGGATGAGCAGTTCTTC CSASLGQVDEQFF
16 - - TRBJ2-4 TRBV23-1 TGCGCCAGCAGTCAATTGGCAGATTTAGCCAAAAACATTCAGTACTTC CASSQLADLAKNIQYF
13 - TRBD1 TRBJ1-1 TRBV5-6 TGTGCCAGCAGCTTCGACAGGGGCAATGAAGCTTTCTTT CASSFDRGNEAFF
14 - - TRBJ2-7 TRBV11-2 TGTGCCAGCAGCTTAGATCAGGTCTCCTACGAGCAGTACTTC CASSLDQVSYEQYF
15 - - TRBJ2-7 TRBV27 TGTGCCAGCAGTTTAGCCCGGGATTGGGGAGGCGAGCAGTACTTC CASSLARDWGGEQYF
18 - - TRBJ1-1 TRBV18 TGTGCCAGCTCACCATATACACCGGGACCGGGGCCGTCGGGGGGGGCTTTCTTT CASSPYTPGPGPSGGAFF
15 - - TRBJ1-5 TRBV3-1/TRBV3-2 TGTGCCAGCAGCCCCGAAGCGAGCCCTAGTGAGCCCCAGCATTTT CASSPEASPSEPQHF
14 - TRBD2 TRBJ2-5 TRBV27 TGTGCCAGCAGACTAGCGGGGATCCAAGAGACCCAGTACTTC CASRLAGIQETQYF
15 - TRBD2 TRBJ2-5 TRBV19 TGTGCCAGTAGAAGCGGGGGGATTACCGAAGAGACCCAGTACTTC CASRSGGITEETQYF
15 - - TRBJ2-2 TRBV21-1 TGTGCCAGCAGCAAAGGCGCCGGACAGACCGGGGAGCTGTTTTTT CASSKGAGQTGELFF
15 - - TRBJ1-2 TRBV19 TGTGCCAGTATGGCGGGGAGTGAGGCTAACTATGGCTACACCTTC CASMAGSEANYGYTF
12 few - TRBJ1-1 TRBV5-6 TGTGCCAGCAGCCTCCAGGGTACTGAAGCTTTCTTT CASSLQGTEAFF
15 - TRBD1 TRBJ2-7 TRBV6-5 TGTGCCAGCAGTTACTTCAGGGGGCCTACCTACGAGCAGTACTTC CASSYFRGPTYEQYF
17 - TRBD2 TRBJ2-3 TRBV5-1 TGCGCCAGCAGGGGAGGGGCCGCGTTCTCAACCACAGATACGCAGTATTTT CASRGGAAFSTTDTQYF
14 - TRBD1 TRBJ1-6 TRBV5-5 TGTGCCAGCAGCTACGGGACAGGGCCTATTCCCCTCCACTTT CASSYGTGPIPLHF
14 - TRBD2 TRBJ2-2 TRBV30 TGTGCCTGGAGTGTAGGACTAGGAGCCGGGGAGCTGTTTTTT CAWSVGLGAGELFF
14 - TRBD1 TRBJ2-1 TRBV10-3 TGTGCCATCAGTGAGTTTGGCAGGGGGCCGGGGAAGTTCTTC CAISEFGRGPGKFF
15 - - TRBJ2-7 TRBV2 TGTGCCAGCAGTGAATACGGCCAGGACTTCTACGAGCAGTACTTC CASSEYGQDFYEQYF